What follows are 3 T cell receptor beta chains derived from one specimen sequenced in a study of Ad26.COV2.S vaccination and SARS-CoV-2 variants. Clones were sequenced by immunoSEQ multiplex PCR, and TCRdb holds only the in-frame ones, with some missing. The table has 400,000 to 500,000 clones, more than 75% seen once. As for treatment: about 20 received Ad26.COV2.S at low or high dose, single or two shots; several received placebo; per-sample allocation not given. Repertoires come from day 63 after the first vaccine or placebo injection. Sequenced here: peripheral blood, sampled in a trial of Ad26.COV2.S vaccine versus placebo. The receptors shown here come from a person between 18 and 65 years old who received the Ad26.COV2.S COVID-19 vaccine or a placebo.

The genes are TRBV27 and TRBJ2-7; 10 bases are shared with TRBD2. There are 17 residues in the CDR3. Germline V CDR1 and CDR2: MNHEY, SMNVEV (reference sequence). V lost 2 bases to trimming and J lost 0 bases; unmatched junction nucleotides: 7. The CDR3 reads CASSLRSGGTSSYEQYF. CDR3 nucleotides: TGTGCCAGCAGTTTACGTAGCGGGGGGACGAGCTCCTACGAGCAGTACTTC.

This clone was observed a single time. The chain is built from TRBV6-2 or TRBV6-3 and TRBJ2-3; no firm D call. Looked up from germline, CDR1 is MNHEY and CDR2 is SVGEGT. V was pared by 4 bases and J by 0 bases, with 8 bases between. The CDR3 is 14 residues long. The CDR3 is CASSSTVSTDTQYF. The CDR3 DNA follows: TGTGCCAGCAGTTCCACTGTAAGCACAGATACGCAGTATTTT.

The gene calls are TRBV7-6 and TRBJ2-1, with 8 bases identical to TRBD1. CDR3 size: 15 residues. In germline, CDR1 is SGHVS, CDR2 FNYEAQ. V was pared by 3 bases and J by 7 bases, with 8 bases of the junction left unmatched. This CDR3 reads CASSFGTGLRNEQFF. The CDR3, as DNA: TGTGCCAGCAGCTTCGGGACAGGCTTAAGGAATGAGCAGTTCTTC.